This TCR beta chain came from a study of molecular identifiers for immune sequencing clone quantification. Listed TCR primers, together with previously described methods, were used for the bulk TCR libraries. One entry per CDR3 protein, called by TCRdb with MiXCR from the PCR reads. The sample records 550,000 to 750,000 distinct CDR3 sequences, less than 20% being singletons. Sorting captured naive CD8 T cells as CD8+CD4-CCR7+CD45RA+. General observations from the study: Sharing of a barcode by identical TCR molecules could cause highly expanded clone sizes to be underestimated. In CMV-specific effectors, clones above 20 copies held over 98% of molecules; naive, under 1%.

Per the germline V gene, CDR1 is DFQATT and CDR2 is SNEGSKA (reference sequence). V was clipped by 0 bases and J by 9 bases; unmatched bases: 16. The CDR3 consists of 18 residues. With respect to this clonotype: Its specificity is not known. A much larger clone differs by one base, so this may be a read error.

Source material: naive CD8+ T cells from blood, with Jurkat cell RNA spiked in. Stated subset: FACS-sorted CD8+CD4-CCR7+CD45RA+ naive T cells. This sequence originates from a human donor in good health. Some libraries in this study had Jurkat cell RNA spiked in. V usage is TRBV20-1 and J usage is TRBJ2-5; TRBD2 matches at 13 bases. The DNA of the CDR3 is TGCAGTGCTAGAGATAATAATGCACTAGCGGGGGGGCTTGAGGCCCAGTACTTC. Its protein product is CSARDNNALAGGLEAQYF.